This TCR beta chain was retrieved from a study of CD8 T cells in Susac syndrome. The junction had 4 bases not matched to a gene; V was cut back by 4 bases and J by 6 bases. This CDR3 is built from 15 residues. Germline values: CDR1 LGHNA, CDR2 YNFKEQ. The RNA, about 0.45 to 1 ug, was put through reverse transcription using random hexamers. Coverage of TCR beta CDR3 amplification by immunoSEQ multiplex PCR extended to 54 Vbeta and 13 Jbeta. MiXCR was run by TCRdb on the immunoSEQ multiplex PCR reads, yielding one entry per CDR3 protein. Of under 95,000 distinct CDR3 sequences in the sample, around 94% were seen once.

Sequencing used CD4+ T cells from PBMCs. The chain combines TRBV4-2 with TRBJ2-1; 12 positions agree with TRBD2. The TCR was taken from a human donor with Susac syndrome. The CDR3 is CASSPSGGVSNEQFF. CDR3 in DNA: TGTGCCAGCAGCCCTAGCGGGGGGGTCAGCAATGAGCAGTTCTTC.